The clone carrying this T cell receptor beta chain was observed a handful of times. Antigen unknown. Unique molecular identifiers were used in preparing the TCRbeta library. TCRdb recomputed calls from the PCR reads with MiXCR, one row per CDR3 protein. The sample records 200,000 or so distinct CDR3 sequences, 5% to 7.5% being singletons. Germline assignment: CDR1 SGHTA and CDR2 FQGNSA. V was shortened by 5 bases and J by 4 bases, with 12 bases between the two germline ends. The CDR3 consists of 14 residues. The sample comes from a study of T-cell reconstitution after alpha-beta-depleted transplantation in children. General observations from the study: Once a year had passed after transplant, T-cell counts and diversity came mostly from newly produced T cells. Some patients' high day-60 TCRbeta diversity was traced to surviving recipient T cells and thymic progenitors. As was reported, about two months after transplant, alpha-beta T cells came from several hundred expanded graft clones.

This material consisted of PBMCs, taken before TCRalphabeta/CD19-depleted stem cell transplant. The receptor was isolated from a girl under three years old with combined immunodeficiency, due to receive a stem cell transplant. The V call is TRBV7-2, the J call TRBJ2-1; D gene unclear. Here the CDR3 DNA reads TGTGCCAGCAGCGCCCGATCCCCTTACAATGAGCAGTTCTTC. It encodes CASSARSPYNEQFF.